This T cell receptor beta chain emerged from a study of tumor-infiltrating lymphocytes in primary liver carcinoma. Study-wide background: These patients were men and women whose ages were 30 to 69 years. Study-wide points: Pairs comparing tumor with adjacent tissue or blood overlapped less than pairs drawn from tumor regions. Each sample was bulk and unsorted; consequently, CD4+ and CD8+ repertoires were not compared.

The CDR3 loop spans 12 amino acids. Germline V lookup: CDR1 WSHSY, CDR2 SAAADI. Researchers drew blood RNA from unsorted whole blood and extracted germline DNA as well. As for this clonotype: Its antigen is not known. At one boundary the junction diverges from the germline segment, which might be a read error.

Synthesis of TCR beta cDNA was carried out from about 540 ng total RNA with a constant-region primer. Each TCR beta library was derived from three nested multiplex PCR rounds that employed slightly modified ARM-PCR. PCR rounds one and two used TRBV1-TRBV30 forward primers with a C-beta reverse primer for about 9 cycles each. A single record per CDR3 protein comes from TCRdb applying MiXCR to the multiplex PCR reads. The table has more than 150,000 distinct CDR3 sequences, around 60% seen once. The sample comprised peripheral blood. This TCR came from a man aged 40-49 years with primary liver carcinoma and hepatitis B virus infection. J is TRBJ2-1 and V is TRBV10-2; 7 bases are shared with TRBD2. CDR3 loop: CASSSSGNERFF. The CDR3 DNA reads as TGCGCCAGCAGCTCTAGCGGCAATGAGCGGTTCTTC.